What follows is one TCR beta chain and its context. These data come from a study of blood T cell repertoires in COVID-19. On the study more broadly: COVID-19 samples, acute and convalescent, were from the United States, Italy and Spain. Nucleic acid was either cDNA or gDNA, and it came from T cells, B-cell-depleted T cells, or PBMCs.

Per the study methods: Amplification of reference gene primers provided the estimated nucleated cell counts. TCRdb's table, derived via immunoSEQ multiplex PCR, lists solely in-frame clones and lacks some. D and trimming come from the DNA, and the V and J calls and clone size come from that table. The sample holds about 78,000 clones, around 87% seen once. What was sequenced was peripheral blood. This receptor was identified in an elderly woman with active or convalescent COVID-19.

The CDR3: CASSLYRGPNEKLFF. CDR3 DNA sequence: TGCGCCAGCAGCTTGTATAGGGGGCCTAATGAAAAACTGTTTTTT. The chain recombines TRBV5-1 with TRBJ1-4, with 7 positions matching TRBD1. Germline V CDR1 and CDR2: SGHRS, YFSETQ. V was clipped by 1 base and J by 3 bases; unmatched bases: 3. The CDR3 covers 15 residues.